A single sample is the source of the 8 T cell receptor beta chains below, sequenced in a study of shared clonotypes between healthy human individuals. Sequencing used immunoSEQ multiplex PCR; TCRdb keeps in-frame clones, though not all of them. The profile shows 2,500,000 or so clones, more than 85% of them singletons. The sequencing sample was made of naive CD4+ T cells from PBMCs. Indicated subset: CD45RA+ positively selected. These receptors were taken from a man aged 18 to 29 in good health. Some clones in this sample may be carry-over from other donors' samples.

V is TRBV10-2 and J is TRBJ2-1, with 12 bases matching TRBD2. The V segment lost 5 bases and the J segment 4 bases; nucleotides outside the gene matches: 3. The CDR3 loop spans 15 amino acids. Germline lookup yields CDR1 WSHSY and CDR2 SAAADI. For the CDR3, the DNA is TGCGCCAGCAGTAACCTAGCGGGAGGGTACAATGAGCAGTTCTTC. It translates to CASSNLAGGYNEQFF.

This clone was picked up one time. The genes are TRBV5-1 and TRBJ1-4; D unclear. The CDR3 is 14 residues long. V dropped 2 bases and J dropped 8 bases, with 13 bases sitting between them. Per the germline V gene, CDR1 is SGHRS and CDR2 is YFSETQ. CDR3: CASSFDTAREKLFF. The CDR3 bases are TGCGCCAGCAGCTTTGATACAGCGAGGGAAAAACTGTTTTTT. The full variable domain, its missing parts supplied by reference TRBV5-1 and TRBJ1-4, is KAGVTQTPRYLIKTRGQQVTLSCSPISGHRSVSWYQQTPGQGLQFLFEYFSETQRNKGNFPGRFSGRQFSNSRSEMNVSTLELGDSALYLCASSFDTAREKLFFGSGTQLSVL.

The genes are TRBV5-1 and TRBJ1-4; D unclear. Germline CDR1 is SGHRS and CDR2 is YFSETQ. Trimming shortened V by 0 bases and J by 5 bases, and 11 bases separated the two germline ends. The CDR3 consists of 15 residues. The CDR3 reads CASSLVGSRNEKLFF. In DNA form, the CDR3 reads TGCGCCAGCAGCTTGGTAGGAAGTCGGAATGAAAAACTGTTTTTT.

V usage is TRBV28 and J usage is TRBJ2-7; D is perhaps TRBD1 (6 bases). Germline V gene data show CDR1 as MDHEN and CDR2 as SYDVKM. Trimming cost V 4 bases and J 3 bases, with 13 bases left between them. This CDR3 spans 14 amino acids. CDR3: CASSSPLDSYEQYF. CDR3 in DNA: TGTGCCAGCAGTTCCCCGTTGGACAGCTACGAGCAGTACTTC.

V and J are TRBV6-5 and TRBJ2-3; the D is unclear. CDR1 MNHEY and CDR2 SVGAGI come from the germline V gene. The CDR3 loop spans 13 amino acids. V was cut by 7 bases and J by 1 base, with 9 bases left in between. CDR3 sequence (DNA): TGTGCCAGCATATCTCAGGGCACAGATACGCAGTATTTT. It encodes CASISQGTDTQYF.

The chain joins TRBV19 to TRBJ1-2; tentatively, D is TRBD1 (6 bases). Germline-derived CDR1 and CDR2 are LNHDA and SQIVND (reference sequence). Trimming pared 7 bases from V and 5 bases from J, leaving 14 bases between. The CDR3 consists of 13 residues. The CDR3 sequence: CASTPRQVYGYTF. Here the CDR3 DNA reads TGTGCCAGTACCCCGAGACAGGTTTATGGCTACACCTTC.

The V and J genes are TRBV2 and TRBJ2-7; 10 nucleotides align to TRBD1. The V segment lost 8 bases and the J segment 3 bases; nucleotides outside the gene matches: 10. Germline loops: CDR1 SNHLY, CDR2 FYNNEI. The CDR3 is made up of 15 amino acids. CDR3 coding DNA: TGTGCCAGCCAAAAGGGACAGGGGCTTTACTACGAGCAGTACTTC. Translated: CASQKGQGLYYEQYF.

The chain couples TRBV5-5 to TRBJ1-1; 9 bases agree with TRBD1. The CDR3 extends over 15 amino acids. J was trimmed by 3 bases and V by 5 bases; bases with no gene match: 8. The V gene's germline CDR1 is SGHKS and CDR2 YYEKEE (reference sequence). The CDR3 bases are TGTGCCAGCAGTCCTTGGGACAGGGTGGACACTGAAGCTTTCTTT. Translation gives CASSPWDRVDTEAFF.